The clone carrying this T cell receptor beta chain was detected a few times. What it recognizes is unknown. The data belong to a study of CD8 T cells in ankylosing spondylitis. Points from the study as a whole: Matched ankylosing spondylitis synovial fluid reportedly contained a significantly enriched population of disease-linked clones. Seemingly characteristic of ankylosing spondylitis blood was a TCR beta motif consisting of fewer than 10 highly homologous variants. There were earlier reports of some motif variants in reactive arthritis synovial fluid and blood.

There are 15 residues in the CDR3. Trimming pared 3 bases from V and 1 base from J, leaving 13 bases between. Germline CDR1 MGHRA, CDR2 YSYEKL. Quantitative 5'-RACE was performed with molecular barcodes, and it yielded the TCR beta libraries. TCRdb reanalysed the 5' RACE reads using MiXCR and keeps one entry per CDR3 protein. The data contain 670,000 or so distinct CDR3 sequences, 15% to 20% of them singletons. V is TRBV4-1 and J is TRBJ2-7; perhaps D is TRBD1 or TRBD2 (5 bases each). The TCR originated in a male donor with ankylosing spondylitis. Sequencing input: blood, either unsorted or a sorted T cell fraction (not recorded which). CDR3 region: CASSHGTHGSYEQYF. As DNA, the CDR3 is TGCGCCAGCAGCCATGGGACCCACGGTTCCTACGAGCAGTACTTC.